The clone carrying this TCR beta chain was seen only a few times. Its antigen is currently unknown. Ranging in age from roughly 6 to 90, the donors were healthy Caucasian individuals from Russia. This specimen belongs to a study of blood T cells in healthy people across ages. Study outcomes and limitations: It was the long-lived donors that had more naive CD4+ cells and higher diversity than aged donors. TCR beta diversity, measured per million T cells, fell in a roughly linear way with age.

Sample-barcoded 5' priming and a J-beta primer mix drove a second PCR of about 6 to 12 cycles. TCRdb redid the calling of the 5' RACE reads with MiXCR, one entry per CDR3 protein. Of around 1,700,000 distinct CDR3 sequences in the sample, under 30% were seen once. CDR1 and CDR2 from the germline V gene are MNHNY and SVGAGI (reference sequence). This CDR3 region has 15 residues. V shed 6 bases and J 0 bases; nucleotides not matched to a gene: 3. V gene TRBV6-6 combines with J gene TRBJ2-3; 10 nucleotides agree with TRBD2. The clonotype was recovered from a woman younger than 45 in good health. The sequenced material came from blood. The CDR3, as DNA: TGTGCCAGCAGGCAGACTAGCGGGAGCACAGATACGCAGTATTTT. This translates into CASRQTSGSTDTQYF.